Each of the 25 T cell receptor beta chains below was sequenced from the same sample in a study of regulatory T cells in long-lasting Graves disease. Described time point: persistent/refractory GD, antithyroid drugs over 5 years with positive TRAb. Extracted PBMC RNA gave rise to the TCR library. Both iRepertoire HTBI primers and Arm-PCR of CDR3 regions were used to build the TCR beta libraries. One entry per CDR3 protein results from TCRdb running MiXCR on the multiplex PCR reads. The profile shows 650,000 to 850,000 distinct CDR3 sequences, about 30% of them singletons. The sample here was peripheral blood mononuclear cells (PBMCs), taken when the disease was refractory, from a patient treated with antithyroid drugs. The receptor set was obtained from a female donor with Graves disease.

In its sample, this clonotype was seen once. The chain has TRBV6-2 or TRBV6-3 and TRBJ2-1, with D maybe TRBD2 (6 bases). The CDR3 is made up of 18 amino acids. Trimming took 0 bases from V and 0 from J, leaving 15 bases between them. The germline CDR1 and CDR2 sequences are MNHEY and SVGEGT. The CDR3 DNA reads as TGTGCCAGCAGTTACTCGAATGGCGGGGTAAGCTCCTACAATGAGCAGTTCTTC. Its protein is CASSYSNGGVSSYNEQFF.

In DNA, the CDR3 is TGTGCCAGTAGTATGCAAAACCGGTTACAAGAGACCCAGTACTTC. This translates into CASSMQNRLQETQYF. This rearrangement joins TRBV19 to TRBJ2-5; D unresolved. Germline V gene lookup returns CDR1 LNHDA and CDR2 SQIVND (reference sequence). Between the trimmed V and J ends, which lost 3 bases and 2 bases, there was a span of 13 bases. CDR3 length equals 15 residues. Looking up the rest from reference TRBV19 and TRBJ2-5 gives the full variable domain: DGGITQSPKYLFRKEGQNVTLSCEQNLNHDAMYWYRQDPGQGLRLIYYSQIVNDFQKGDIAEGYSVSREKKESFPLTVTSAQKNPTAFYLCASSMQNRLQETQYFGPGTRLLVL.

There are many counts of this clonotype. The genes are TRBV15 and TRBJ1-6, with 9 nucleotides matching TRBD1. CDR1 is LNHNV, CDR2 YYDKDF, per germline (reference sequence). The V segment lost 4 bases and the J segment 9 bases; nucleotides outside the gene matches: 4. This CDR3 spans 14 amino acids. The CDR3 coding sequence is TGTGCCACCAGCACGACAGGGGGAGGTTCACCCCTCCACTTT. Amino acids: CATSTTGGGSPLHF.

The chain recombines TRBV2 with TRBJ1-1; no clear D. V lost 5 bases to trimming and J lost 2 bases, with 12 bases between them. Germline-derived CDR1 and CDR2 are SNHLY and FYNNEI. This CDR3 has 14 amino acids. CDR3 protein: CASSWRHKNTEAFF. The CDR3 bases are TGTGCCAGCAGTTGGCGGCACAAAAACACTGAAGCTTTCTTT.

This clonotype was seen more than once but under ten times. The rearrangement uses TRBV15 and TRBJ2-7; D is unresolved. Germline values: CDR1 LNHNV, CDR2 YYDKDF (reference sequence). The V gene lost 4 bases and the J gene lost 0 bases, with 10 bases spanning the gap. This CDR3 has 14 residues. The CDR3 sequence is CATSTRSGSYEQYF. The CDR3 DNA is TGTGCCACCAGCACCCGGTCGGGCTCCTACGAGCAGTACTTC.

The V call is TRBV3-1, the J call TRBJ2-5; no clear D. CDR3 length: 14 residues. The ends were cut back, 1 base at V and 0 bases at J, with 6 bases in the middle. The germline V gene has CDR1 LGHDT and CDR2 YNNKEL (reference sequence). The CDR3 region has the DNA TGTGCCAGCAGCCAAGCACTAAACCAAGAGACCCAGTACTTC. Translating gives CASSQALNQETQYF.

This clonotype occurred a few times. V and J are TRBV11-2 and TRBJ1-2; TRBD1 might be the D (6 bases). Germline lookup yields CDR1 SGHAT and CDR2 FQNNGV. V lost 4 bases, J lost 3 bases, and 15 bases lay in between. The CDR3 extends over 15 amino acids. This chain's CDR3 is CASSSVRRGHYGYTF. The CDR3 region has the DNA TGTGCCAGCAGCTCCGTCCGCAGGGGACACTATGGCTACACCTTC.

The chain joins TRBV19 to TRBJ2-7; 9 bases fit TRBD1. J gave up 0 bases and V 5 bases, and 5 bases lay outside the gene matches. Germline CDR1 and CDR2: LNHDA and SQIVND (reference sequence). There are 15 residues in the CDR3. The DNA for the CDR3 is TGTGCCAGTAGTGGAAGGACAGGGGCCTCCTACGAGCAGTACTTC. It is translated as CASSGRTGASYEQYF.

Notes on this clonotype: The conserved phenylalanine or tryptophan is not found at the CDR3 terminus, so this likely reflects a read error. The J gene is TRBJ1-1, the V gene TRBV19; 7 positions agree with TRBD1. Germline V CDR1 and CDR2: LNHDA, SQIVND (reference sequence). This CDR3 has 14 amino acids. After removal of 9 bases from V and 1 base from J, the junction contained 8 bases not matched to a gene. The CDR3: CASTKGQQNTEAFL. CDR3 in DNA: TGTGCCAGCACTAAGGGACAGCAGAACACTGAAGCTTTCCTT.

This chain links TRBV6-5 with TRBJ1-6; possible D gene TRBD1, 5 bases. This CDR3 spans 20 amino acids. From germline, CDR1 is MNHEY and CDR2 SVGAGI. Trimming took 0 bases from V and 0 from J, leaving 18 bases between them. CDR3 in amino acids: CASSYSRAGTGSSYNSPLHF. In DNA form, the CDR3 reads TGTGCCAGCAGTTACTCGAGGGCCGGGACGGGGAGCTCCTATAATTCACCCCTCCACTTT.

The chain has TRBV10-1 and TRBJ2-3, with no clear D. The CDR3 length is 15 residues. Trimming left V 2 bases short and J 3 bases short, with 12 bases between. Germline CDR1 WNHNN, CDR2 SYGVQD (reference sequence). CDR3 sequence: CASSEAQMGTDTQYF. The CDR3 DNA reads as TGCGCCAGCAGTGAGGCGCAGATGGGGACAGATACGCAGTATTTT.

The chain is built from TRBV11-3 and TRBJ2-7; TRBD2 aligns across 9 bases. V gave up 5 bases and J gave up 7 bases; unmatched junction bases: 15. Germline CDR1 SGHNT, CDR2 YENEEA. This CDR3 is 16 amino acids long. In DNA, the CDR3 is TGTGCCAGCAGCCACCGAGGGGGCGGGAGGGCGGGTGAGCAGTACTTC. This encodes CASSHRGGGRAGEQYF.

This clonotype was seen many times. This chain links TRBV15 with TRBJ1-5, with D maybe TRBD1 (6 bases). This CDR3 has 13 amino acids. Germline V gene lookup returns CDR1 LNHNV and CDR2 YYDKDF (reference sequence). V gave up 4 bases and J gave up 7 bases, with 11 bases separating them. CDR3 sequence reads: CATSTTGNQPQHF. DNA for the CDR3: TGTGCCACCAGCACCACAGGGAACCAGCCCCAGCATTTT.

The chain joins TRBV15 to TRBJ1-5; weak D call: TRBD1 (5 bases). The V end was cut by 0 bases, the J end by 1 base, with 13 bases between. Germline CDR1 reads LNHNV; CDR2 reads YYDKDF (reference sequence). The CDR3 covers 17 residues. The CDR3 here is CATSRDPGRESNQPQHF. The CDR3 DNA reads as TGTGCCACCAGCAGAGATCCTGGCAGGGAAAGCAATCAGCCCCAGCATTTT.

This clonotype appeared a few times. CDR3 amino acids: CASSAIPGQGEYEQYF. CDR3 DNA sequence: TGCGCCAGCAGCGCGATTCCGGGACAGGGGGAATACGAGCAGTACTTC. The V call is TRBV5-1, the J call TRBJ2-7; TRBD1 agrees at 11 bases. J was trimmed by 4 bases and V by 4 bases; bases with no gene match: 10. Germline CDR1 reads SGHRS; CDR2 reads YFSETQ. CDR3 length: 16 residues.

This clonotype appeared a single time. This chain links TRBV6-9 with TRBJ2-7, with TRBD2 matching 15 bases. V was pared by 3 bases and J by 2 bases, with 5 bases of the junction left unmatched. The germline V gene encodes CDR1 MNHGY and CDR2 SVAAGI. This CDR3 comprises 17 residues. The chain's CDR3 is CASSYGLAGGLPYEQYF. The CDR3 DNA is TGTGCCAGCAGTTACGGACTAGCGGGAGGGCTACCCTACGAGCAGTACTTC.

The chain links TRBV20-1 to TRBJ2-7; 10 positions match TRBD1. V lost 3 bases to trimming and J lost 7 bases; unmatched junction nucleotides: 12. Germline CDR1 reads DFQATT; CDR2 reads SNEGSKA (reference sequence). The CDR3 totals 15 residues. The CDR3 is CSARVPGQGTGEQYF. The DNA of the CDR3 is TGCAGTGCTAGGGTACCGGGACAGGGGACGGGGGAGCAGTACTTC.

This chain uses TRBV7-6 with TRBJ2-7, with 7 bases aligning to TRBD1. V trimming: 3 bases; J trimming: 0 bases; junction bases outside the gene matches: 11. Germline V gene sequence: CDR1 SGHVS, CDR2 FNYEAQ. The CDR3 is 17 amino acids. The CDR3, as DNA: TGTGCCAGCAGCTTTCGGAATACAGGGGAAAGCTCCTACGAGCAGTACTTC. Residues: CASSFRNTGESSYEQYF.

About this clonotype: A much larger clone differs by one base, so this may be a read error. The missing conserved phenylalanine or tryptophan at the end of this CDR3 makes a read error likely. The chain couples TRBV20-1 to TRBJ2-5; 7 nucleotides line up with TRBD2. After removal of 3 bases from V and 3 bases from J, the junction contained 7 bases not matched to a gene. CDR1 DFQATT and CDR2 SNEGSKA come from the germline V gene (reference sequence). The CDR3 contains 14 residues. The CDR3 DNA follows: TGCAGTGCTAGGAGCACTAGCGCAGAAGAGACCCAGTACCTC. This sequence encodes CSARSTSAEETQYL.

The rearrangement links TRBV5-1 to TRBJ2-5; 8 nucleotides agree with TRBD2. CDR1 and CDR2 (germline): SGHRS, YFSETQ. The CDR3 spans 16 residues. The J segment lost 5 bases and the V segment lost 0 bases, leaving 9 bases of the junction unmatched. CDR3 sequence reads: CASSLVLAGRGETQYF. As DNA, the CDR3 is TGCGCCAGCAGCTTGGTTCTAGCGGGCCGTGGGGAGACCCAGTACTTC. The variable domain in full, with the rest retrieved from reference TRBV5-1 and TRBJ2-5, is KAGVTQTPRYLIKTRGQQVTLSCSPISGHRSVSWYQQTPGQGLQFLFEYFSETQRNKGNFPGRFSGRQFSNSRSEMNVSTLELGDSALYLCASSLVLAGRGETQYFGPGTRLLVL.

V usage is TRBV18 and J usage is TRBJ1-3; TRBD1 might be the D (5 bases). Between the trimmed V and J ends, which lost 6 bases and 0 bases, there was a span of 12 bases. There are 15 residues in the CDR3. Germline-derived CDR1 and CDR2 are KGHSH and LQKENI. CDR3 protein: CASSLNTGSGNTIYF. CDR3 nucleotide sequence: TGTGCCAGCTCGCTGAACACAGGCTCTGGAAACACCATATATTTT. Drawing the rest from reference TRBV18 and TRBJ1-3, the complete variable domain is NAGVMQNPRHLVRRRGQEARLRCSPMKGHSHVYWYRQLPEEGLKFMVYLQKENIIDESGMPKERFSAEFPKEGPSILRIQQVVRGDSAAYFCASSLNTGSGNTIYFGEGSWLTVV.

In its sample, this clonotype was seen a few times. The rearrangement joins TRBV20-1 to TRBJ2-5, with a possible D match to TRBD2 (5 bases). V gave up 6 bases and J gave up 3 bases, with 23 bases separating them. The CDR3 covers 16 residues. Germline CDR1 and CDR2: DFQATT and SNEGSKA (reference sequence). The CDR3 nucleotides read TGCAGTGCCACAATTCAGCGGAACATATTCAAAGAGACCCAGTACTTC. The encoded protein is CSATIQRNIFKETQYF.

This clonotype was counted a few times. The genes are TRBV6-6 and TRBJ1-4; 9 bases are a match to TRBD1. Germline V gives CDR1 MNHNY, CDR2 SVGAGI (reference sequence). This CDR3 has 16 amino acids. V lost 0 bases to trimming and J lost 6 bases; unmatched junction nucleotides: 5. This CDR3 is CASSYSDRGVYEKLFF. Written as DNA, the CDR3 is TGTGCCAGCAGTTACTCGGACAGGGGAGTTTATGAAAAACTGTTTTTT.

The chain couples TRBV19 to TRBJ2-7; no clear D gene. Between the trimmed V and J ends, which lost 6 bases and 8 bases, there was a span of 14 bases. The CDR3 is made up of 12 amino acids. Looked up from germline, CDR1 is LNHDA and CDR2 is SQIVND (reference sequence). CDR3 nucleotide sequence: TGTGCCAGTAGCCGACCCTGGGAAAAGCAGTACTTC. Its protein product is CASSRPWEKQYF.

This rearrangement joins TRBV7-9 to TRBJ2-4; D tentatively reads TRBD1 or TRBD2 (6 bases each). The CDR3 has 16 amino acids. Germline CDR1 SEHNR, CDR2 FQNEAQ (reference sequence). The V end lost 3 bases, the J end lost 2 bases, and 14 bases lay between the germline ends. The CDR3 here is CASSFVSGATKNIQYF. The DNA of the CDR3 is TGTGCCAGCAGCTTCGTTTCGGGGGCGACCAAAAACATTCAGTACTTC.